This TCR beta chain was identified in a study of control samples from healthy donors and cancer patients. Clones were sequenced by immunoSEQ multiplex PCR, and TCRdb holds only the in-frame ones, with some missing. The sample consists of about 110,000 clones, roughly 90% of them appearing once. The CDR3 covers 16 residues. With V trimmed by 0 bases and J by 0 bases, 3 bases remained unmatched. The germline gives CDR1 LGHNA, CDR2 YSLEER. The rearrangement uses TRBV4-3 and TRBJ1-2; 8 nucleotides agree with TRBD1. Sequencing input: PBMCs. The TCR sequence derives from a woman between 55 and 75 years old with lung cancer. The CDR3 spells CASSQETGVSNYGYTF. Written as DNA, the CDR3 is TGCGCCAGCAGCCAAGAGACAGGGGTATCTAACTATGGCTACACCTTC.